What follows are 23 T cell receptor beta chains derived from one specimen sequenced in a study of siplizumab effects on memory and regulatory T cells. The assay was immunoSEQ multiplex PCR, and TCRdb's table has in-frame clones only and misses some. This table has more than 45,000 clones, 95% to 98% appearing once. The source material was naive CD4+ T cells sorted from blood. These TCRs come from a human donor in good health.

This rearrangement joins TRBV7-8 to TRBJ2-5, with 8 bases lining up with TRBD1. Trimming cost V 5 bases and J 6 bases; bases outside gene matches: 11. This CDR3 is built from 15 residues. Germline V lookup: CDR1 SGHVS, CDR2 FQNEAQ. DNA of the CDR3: TGTGCCAGCAGCCGGGACAGGACCGAGAGCCAGACCCAGTACTTC. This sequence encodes CASSRDRTESQTQYF.

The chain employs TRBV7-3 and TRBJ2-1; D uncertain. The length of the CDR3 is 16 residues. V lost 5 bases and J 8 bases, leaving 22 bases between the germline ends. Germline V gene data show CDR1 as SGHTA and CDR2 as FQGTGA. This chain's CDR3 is CASSHTVGAQPHEQFF. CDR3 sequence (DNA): TGTGCCAGCAGCCATACAGTGGGCGCCCAGCCCCATGAGCAGTTCTTC.

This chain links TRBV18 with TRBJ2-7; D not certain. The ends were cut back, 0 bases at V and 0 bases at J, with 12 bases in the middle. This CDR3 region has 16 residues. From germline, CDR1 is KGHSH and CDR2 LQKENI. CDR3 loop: CASSPPVQSSSYEQYF. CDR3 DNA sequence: TGTGCCAGCTCACCACCAGTCCAGTCCAGCTCCTACGAGCAGTACTTC.

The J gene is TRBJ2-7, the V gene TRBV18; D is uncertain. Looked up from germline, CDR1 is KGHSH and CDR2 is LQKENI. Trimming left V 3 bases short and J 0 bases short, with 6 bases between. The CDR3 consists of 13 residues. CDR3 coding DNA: TGTGCCAGCTCACCTTCCTTCTCCTACGAGCAGTACTTC. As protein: CASSPSFSYEQYF.

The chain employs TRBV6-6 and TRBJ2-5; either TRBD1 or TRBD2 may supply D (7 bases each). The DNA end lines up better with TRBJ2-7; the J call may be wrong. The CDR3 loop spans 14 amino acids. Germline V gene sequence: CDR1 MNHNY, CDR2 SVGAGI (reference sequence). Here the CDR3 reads CASSYSQGGYEQYF. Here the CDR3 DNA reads TGTGCCAGCAGTTATTCGCAGGGGGGGTACGAGCAGTACTTC.

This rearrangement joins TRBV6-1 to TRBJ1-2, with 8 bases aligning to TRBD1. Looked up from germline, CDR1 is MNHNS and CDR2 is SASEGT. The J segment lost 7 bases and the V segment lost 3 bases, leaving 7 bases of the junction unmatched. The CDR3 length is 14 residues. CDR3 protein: CASSDRPGGGGYTF. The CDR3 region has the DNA TGTGCCAGCAGTGATAGGCCAGGGGGCGGTGGCTACACCTTC.

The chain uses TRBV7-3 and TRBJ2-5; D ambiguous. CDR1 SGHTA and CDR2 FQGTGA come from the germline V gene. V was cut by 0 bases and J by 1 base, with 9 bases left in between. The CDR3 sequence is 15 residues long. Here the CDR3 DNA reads TGTGCCAGCAGCTTAACAGGGCAGGCCCAAGAGACCCAGTACTTC. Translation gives CASSLTGQAQETQYF.

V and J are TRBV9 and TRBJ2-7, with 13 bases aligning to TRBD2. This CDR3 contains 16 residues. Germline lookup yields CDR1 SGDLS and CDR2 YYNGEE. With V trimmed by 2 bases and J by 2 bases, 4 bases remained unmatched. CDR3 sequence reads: CASSVGLAGVPYEQYF. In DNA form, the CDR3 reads TGTGCCAGCAGCGTCGGACTAGCGGGAGTCCCCTACGAGCAGTACTTC.

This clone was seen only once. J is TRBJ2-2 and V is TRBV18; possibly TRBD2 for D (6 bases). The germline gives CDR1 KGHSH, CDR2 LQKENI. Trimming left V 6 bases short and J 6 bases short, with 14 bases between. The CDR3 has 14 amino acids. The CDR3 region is CASSGGRGPGELFF. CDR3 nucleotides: TGTGCCAGCTCGGGAGGAAGGGGCCCCGGGGAGCTGTTTTTT.

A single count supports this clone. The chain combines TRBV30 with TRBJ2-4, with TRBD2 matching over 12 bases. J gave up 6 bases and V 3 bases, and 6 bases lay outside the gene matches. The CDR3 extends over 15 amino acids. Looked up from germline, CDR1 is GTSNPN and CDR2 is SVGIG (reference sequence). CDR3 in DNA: TGTGCCTGGAGCGGGACTAGCGGGTTCGGAAACATTCAGTACTTC. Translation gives CAWSGTSGFGNIQYF.

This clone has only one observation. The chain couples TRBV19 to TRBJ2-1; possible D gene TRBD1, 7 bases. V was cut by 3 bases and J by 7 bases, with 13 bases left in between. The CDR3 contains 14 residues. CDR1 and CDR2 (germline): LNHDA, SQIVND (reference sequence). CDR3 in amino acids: CASSIAGGLNEQFF. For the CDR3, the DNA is TGTGCCAGTAGTATTGCAGGGGGGTTGAATGAGCAGTTCTTC.

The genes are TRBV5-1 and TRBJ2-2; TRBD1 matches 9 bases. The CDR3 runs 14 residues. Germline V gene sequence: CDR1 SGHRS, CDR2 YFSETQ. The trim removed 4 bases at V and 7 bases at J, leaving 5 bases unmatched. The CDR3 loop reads CASSLDRGNGELFF. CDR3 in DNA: TGCGCCAGCAGCCTGGACAGGGGTAACGGGGAGCTGTTTTTT.

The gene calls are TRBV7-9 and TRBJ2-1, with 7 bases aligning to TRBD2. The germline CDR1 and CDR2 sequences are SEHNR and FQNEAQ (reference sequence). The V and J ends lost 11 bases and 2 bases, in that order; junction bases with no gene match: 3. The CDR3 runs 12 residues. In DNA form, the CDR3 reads TGTGCCGTGGGGGGGACCTACAATGAGCAGTTCTTC. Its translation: CAVGGTYNEQFF.

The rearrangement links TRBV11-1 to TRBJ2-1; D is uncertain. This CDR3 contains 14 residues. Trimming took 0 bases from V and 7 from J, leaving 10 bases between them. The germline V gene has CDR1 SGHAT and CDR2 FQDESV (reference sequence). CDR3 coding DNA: TGTGCCAGCAGCTTAGCCCGTCTCGGAAATGAGCAGTTCTTC. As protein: CASSLARLGNEQFF.

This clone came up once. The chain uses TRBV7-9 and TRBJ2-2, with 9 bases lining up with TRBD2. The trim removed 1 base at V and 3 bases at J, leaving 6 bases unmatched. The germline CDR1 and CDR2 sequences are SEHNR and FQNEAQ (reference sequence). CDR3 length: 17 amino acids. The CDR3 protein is CASSLDLLAGYTGELFF. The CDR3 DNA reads TGTGCCAGCAGCTTAGATCTCCTAGCGGGATACACCGGGGAGCTGTTTTTT.

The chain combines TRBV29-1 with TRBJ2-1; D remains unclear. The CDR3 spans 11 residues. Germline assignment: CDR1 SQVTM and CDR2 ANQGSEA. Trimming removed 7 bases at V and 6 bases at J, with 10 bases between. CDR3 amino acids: CSATAVNEQFF. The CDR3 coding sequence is TGCAGCGCCACCGCGGTCAATGAGCAGTTCTTC.

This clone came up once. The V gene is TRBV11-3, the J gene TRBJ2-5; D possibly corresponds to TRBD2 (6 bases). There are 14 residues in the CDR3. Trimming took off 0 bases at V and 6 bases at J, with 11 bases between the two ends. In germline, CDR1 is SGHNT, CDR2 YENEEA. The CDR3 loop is CASSLEEGSKTQYF. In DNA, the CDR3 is TGTGCCAGCAGCTTAGAGGAGGGTTCGAAGACCCAGTACTTC.

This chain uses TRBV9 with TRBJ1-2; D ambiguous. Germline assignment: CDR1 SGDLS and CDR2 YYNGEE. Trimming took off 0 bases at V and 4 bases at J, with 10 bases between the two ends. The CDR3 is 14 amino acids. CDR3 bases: TGTGCCAGCAGCGTAGTAAGTCAGGCCTATGGCTACACCTTC. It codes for CASSVVSQAYGYTF.

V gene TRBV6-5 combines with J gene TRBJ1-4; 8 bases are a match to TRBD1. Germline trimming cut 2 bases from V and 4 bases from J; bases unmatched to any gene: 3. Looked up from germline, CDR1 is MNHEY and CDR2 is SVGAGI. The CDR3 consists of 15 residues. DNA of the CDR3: TGTGCCAGCAGTTACGGGACAGGCCTTAATGAAAAACTGTTTTTT. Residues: CASSYGTGLNEKLFF.

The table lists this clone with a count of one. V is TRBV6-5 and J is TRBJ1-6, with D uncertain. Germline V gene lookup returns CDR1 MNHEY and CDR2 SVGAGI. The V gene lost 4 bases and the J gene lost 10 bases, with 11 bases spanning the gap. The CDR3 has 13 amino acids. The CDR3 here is CASSSGGNSPLHF. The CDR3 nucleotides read TGTGCCAGCAGTTCTGGAGGAAACTCACCCCTCCACTTT.

CDR3: CASSPRTGGTDTQYF. The CDR3 DNA reads TGTGCCAGCAGCCCTCGGACAGGGGGTACGGATACGCAGTATTTT. The chain employs TRBV9 and TRBJ2-3; 10 bases line up with TRBD1. This CDR3 contains 15 residues. Germline lookup yields CDR1 SGDLS and CDR2 YYNGEE. V lost 4 bases and J lost 6; bases outside the gene matches: 8.

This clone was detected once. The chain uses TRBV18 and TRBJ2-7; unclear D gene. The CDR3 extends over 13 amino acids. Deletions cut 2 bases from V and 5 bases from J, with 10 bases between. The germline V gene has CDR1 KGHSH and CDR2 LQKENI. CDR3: CASSPSQSDEQYF. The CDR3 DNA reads TGTGCCAGCTCACCAAGTCAGTCTGACGAGCAGTACTTC.

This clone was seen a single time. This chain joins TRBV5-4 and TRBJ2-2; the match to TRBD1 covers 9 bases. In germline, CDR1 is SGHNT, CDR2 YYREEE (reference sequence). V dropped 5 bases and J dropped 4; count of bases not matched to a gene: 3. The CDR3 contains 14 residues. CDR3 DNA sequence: TGTGCCAGCAGTTCGGGACAGGGCACCGGGGAGCTGTTTTTT. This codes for CASSSGQGTGELFF. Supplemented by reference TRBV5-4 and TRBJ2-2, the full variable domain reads ETGVTQSPTHLIKTRGQQVTLRCSSQSGHNTVSWYQQALGQGPQFIFQYYREEENGRGNFPPRFSGLQFPNYSSELNVNALELDDSALYLCASSSGQGTGELFFGEGSRLTVL.